This TCR beta chain derives from a study of blood T cell repertoires in COVID-19. Study-wide background: Samples representing acute and convalescent COVID-19 were sourced from the United States, Italy and Spain. Nucleic acid was either cDNA or gDNA, and it came from T cells, B-cell-depleted T cells, or PBMCs.

Per the authors' pipeline: Amplification of reference gene primers provided the estimated nucleated cell counts. The data were produced by immunoSEQ multiplex PCR, yet TCRdb's version contains in-frame clones alone and is incomplete. V and J calls and clone size are those listed in that table; D and trimming were worked out from the DNA. The data contain over 250,000 clones, more than 75% of them singletons. This CDR3 is 16 amino acids long. V gave up 0 bases and J gave up 5 bases; unmatched junction bases: 6. Per germline, CDR1 ENHRY and CDR2 SYGVKD. The chain links TRBV10-3 to TRBJ2-3; 9 nucleotides line up with TRBD2. This sequence was found in a woman in her thirties or forties who had recovered from COVID-19. Material: peripheral blood. The CDR3 bases are TGTGCCATCAGTGAGTCGAAGCGGGGGGTGGGAGATACGCAGTATTTT. Its protein is CAISESKRGVGDTQYF.